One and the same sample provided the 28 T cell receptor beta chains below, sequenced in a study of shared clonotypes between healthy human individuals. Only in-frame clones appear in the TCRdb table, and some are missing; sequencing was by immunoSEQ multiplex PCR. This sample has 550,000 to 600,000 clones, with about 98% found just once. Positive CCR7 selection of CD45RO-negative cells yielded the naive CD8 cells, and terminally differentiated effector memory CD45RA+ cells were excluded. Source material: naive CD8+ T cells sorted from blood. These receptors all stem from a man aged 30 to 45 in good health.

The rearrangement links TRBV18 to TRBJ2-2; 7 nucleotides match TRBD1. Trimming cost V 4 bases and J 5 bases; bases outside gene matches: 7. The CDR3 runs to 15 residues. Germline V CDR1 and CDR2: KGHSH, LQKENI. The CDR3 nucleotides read TGTGCCAGCTCACAAAAGTGGGACAGAACCGGGGAGCTGTTTTTT. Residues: CASSQKWDRTGELFF.

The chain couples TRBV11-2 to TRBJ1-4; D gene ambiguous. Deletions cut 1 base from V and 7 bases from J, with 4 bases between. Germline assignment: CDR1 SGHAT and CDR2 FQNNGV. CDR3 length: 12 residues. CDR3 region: CASSLVPEKLFF. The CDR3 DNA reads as TGTGCCAGCAGCTTAGTGCCTGAAAAACTGTTTTTT.

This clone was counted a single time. DNA of the CDR3: TGTGCCAGCAGCCCACTCTCGGACAGGGGGCGCCCCGGCTATGGCTACACCTTC. Translating gives CASSPLSDRGRPGYGYTF. This rearrangement joins TRBV9 to TRBJ1-2; 11 positions agree with TRBD1. V dropped 4 bases and J dropped 4; count of bases not matched to a gene: 15. Looked up from germline, CDR1 is SGDLS and CDR2 is YYNGEE. This CDR3 is built from 18 residues. The complete variable domain, with remaining parts taken from reference TRBV9 and TRBJ1-2, reads DSGVTQTPKHLITATGQRVTLRCSPRSGDLSVYWYQQSLDQGLQFLIQYYNGEERAKGNILERFSAQQFPDLHSELNLSSLELGDSALYFCASSPLSDRGRPGYGYTFGSGTRLTVV.

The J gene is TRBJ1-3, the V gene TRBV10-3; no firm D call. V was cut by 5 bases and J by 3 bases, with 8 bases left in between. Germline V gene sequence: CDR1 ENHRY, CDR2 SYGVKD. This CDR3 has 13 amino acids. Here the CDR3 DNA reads TGTGCCATCAGTAACCCCAGTGGAAACACCATATATTTT. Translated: CAISNPSGNTIYF.

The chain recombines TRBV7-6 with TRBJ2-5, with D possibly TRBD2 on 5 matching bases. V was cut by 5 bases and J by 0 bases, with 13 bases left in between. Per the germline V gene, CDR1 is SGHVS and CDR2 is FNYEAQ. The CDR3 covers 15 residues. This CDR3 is CASSRAAEDQETQYF. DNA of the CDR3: TGTGCCAGCAGCCGGGCGGCGGAGGACCAAGAGACCCAGTACTTC. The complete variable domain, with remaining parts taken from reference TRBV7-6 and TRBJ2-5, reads GAGVSQSPRYKVTKRGQDVALRCDPISGHVSLYWYRQALGQGPEFLTYFNYEAQQDKSGLPNDRFSAERPEGSISTLTIQRTEQRDSAMYRCASSRAAEDQETQYFGPGTRLLVL.

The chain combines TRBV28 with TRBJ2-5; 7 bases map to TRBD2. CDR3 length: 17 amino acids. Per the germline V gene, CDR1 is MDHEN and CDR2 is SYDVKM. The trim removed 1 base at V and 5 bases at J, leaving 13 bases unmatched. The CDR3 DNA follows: TGTGCCAGCAGTTTATCGTCGGGGGGTTTTCGTTTGGAGACCCAGTACTTC. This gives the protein CASSLSSGGFRLETQYF.

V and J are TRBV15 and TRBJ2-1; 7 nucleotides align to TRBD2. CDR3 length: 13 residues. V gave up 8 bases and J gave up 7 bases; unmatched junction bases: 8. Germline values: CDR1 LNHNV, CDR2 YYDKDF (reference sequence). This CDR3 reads CATGDGRMNEQFF. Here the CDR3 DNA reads TGTGCCACCGGAGACGGGAGGATGAATGAGCAGTTCTTC. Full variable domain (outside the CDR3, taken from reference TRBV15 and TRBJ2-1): DAMVIQNPRYQVTQFGKPVTLSCSQTLNHNVMYWYQQKSSQAPKLLFHYYDKDFNNEADTPDNFQSRRPNTSFCFLDIRSPGLGDTAMYLCATGDGRMNEQFFGPGTRLTVL.

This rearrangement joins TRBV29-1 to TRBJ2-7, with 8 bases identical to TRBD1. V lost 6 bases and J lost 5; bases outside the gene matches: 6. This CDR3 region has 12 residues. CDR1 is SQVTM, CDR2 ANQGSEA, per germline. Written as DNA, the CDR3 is TGCAGCGTAAGGACAGGGATGAACGAGCAGTACTTC. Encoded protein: CSVRTGMNEQYF.

The CDR3 protein is CSVSTQGIYEQYF. CDR3 coding DNA: TGCAGCGTATCCACCCAGGGGATCTACGAGCAGTACTTC. The chain combines TRBV29-1 with TRBJ2-7, with a tentative D call TRBD1 (6 bases). CDR3 size: 13 residues. The V end was cut by 6 bases, the J end by 3 bases, with 15 bases between. Germline-derived CDR1 and CDR2 are SQVTM and ANQGSEA.

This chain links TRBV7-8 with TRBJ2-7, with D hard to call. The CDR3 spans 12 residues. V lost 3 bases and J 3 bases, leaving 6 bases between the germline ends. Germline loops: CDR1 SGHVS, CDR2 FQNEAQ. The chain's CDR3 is CASSFPDYEQYF. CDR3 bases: TGTGCCAGCAGCTTCCCCGACTACGAGCAGTACTTC.

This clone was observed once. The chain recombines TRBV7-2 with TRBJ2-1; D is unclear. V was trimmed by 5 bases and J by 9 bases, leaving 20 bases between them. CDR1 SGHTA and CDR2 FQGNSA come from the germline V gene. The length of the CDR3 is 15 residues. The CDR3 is CASSLTLLGESEQFF. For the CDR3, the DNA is TGTGCCAGCAGCCTAACTCTGCTGGGCGAAAGTGAGCAGTTCTTC.

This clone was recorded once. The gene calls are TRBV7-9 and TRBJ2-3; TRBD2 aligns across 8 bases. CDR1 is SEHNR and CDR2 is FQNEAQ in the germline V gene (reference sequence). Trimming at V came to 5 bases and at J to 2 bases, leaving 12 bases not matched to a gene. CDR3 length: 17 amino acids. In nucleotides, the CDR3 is TGTGCCAGCAGCCCCATAGCGGGAAAGAGGTCCACAGATACGCAGTATTTT. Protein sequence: CASSPIAGKRSTDTQYF.

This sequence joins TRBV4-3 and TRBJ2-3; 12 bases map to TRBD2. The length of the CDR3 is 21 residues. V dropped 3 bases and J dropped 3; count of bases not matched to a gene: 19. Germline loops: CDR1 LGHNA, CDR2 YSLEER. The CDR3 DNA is TGCGCCAGCAGCCAGGTTCCCACGAGGCTAGCGGGAGGGCCAAAGACAGATACGCAGTATTTT. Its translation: CASSQVPTRLAGGPKTDTQYF.

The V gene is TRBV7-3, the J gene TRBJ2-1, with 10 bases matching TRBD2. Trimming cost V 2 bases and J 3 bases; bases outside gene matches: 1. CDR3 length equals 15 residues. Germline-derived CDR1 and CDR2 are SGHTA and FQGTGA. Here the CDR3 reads CASSLGLAVYNEQFF. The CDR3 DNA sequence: TGTGCCAGCAGCTTAGGACTAGCGGTCTACAATGAGCAGTTCTTC.

CDR3 region: CASSSGDSNQPQHF. The CDR3 region has the DNA TGTGCCAGCAGCTCAGGGGATAGCAATCAGCCCCAGCATTTT. The gene calls are TRBV7-6 and TRBJ1-5, with D perhaps matching TRBD1 (6 bases). The CDR3 contains 14 residues. V lost 4 bases, J lost 0 bases, and 7 bases lay in between. Germline CDR1 SGHVS, CDR2 FNYEAQ.

CDR3 residues: CASSLGARQQFF. The CDR3 bases are TGTGCCAGCAGCTTAGGCGCTAGACAGCAGTTCTTC. V is TRBV7-6 and J is TRBJ2-1; D not resolved. With 1 base removed from V and 11 bases from J, the gap between germline ends came to 9 bases. Per germline, CDR1 SGHVS and CDR2 FNYEAQ. The CDR3 has 12 amino acids.

This CDR3 reads CASSVRAGLAANTGELFF. CDR3 DNA: TGTGCCAGCAGCGTGAGAGCGGGACTAGCGGCGAACACCGGGGAGCTGTTTTTT. The V and J genes are TRBV9 and TRBJ2-2; TRBD2 agrees at 11 bases. The length of the CDR3 is 18 residues. The V gene end was trimmed by 2 bases and the J gene end by 0 bases; junction bases not matched to a gene: 6. Germline V gives CDR1 SGDLS, CDR2 YYNGEE.

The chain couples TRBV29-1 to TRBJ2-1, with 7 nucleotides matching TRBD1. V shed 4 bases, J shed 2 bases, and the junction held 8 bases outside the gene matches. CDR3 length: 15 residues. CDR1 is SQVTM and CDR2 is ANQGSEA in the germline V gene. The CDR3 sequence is CSVGGGDRTYNEQFF. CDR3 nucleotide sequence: TGCAGCGTTGGGGGTGGGGACAGAACCTACAATGAGCAGTTCTTC.

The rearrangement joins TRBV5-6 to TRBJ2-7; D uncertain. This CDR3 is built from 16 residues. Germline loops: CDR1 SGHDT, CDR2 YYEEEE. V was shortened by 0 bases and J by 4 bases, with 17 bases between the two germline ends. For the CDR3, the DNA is TGTGCCAGCAGCTTGGAGGAGATCGCTCCTTATTACGAGCAGTACTTC. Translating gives CASSLEEIAPYYEQYF.

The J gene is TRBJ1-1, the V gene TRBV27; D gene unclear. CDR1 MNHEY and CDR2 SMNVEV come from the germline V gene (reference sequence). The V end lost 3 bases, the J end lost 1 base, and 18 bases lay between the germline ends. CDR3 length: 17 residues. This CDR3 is CASSFRAARGKNTEAFF. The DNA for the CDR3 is TGTGCCAGCAGTTTTAGGGCGGCCCGCGGGAAGAACACTGAAGCTTTCTTT.

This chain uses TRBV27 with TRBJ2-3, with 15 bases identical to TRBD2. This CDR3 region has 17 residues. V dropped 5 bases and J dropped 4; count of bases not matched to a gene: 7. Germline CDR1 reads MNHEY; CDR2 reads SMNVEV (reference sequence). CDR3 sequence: CASSPGTSGRNPDTQYF. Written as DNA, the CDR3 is TGTGCCAGCAGTCCTGGGACTAGCGGGAGGAACCCAGATACGCAGTATTTT.

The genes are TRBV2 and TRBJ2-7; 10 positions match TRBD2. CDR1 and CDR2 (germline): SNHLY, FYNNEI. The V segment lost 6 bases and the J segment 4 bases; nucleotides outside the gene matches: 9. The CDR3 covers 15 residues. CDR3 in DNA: TGTGCCAGCAGATCGGCTAGCGGGAGATTATACGAGCAGTACTTC. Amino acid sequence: CASRSASGRLYEQYF.

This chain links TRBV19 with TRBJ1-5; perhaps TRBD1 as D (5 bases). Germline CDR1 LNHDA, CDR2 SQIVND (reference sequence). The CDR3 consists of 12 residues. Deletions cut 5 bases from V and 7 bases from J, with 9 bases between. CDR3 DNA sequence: TGTGCCAGTAGTTCCCGGGGGCAGCCCCAGCATTTT. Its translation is CASSSRGQPQHF.

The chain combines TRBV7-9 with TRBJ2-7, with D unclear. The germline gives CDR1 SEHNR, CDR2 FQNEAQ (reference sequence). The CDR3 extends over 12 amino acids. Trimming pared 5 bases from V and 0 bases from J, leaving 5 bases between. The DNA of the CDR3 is TGTGCCAGCAGCGTTAGCTCCTACGAGCAGTACTTC. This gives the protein CASSVSSYEQYF.

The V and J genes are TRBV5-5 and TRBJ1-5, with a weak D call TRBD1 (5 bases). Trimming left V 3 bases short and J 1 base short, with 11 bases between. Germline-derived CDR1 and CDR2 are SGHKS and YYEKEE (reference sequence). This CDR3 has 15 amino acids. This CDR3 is CASSYDRGSNQPQHF. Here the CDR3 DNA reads TGTGCCAGCAGCTATGACCGGGGGAGCAATCAGCCCCAGCATTTT.

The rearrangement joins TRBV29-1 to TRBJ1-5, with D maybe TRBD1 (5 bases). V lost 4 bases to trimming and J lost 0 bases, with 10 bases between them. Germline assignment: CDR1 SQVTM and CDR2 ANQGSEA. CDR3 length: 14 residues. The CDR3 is CSVVTGDSNQPQHF. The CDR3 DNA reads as TGCAGCGTTGTTACAGGTGATAGCAATCAGCCCCAGCATTTT.

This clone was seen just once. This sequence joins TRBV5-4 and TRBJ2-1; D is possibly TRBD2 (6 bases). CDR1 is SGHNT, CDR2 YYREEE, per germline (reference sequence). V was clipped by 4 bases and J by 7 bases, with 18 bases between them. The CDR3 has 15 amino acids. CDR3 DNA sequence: TGTGCCAGCAGCCTGGCCGGGACTCAAAGGAATGAGCAGTTCTTC. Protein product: CASSLAGTQRNEQFF.

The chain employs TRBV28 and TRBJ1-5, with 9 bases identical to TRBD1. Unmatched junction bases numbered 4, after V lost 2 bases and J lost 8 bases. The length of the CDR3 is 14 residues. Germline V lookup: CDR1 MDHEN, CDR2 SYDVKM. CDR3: CASSLGQGLKPQHF. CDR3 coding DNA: TGTGCCAGCAGTTTAGGACAGGGGTTGAAGCCCCAGCATTTT.